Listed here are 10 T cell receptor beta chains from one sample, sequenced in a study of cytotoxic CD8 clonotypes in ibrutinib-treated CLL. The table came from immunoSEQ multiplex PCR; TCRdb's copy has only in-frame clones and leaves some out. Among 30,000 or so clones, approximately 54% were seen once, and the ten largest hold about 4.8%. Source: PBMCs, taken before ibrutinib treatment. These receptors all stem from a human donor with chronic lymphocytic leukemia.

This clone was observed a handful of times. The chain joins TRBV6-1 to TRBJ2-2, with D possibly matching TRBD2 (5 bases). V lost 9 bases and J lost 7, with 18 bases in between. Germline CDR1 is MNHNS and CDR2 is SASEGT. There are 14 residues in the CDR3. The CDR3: CASSLSGIHGELFF. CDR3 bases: TGTGCCAGTTCTCTATCGGGAATCCACGGGGAGCTGTTTTTT.

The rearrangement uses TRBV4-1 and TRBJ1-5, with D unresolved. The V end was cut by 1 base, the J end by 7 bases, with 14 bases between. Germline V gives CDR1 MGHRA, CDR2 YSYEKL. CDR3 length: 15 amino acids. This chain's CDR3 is CASSQGSLRNQPQHF. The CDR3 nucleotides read TGCGCCAGCAGCCAAGGGTCGCTGAGGAACCAGCCCCAGCATTTT.

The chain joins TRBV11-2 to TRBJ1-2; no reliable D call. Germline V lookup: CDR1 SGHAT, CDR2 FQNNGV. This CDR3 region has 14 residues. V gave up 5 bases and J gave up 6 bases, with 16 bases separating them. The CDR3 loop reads CASSIPGRLDGYTF. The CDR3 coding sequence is TGTGCCAGCAGCATTCCCGGGCGATTAGATGGCTACACCTTC.

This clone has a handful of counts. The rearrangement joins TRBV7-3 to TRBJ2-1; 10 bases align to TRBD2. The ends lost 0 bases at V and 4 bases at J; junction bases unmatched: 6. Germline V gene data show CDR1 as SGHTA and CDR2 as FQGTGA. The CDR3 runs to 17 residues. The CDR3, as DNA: TGTGCCAGCAGCTTAACAGGCCTAGCGGGAGTGTACAATGAGCAGTTCTTC. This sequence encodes CASSLTGLAGVYNEQFF.

CDR3 region: CASSSLALDSSGNTIYF. The CDR3 nucleotides are TGTGCCAGCAGCTCACTAGCGTTGGACAGCTCTGGAAACACCATATATTTT. The chain recombines TRBV7-2 with TRBJ1-3; D possibly corresponds to TRBD1 (6 bases). The CDR3 extends over 17 amino acids. Germline assignment: CDR1 SGHTA and CDR2 FQGNSA. The V end lost 4 bases, the J end lost 0 bases, and 16 bases lay between the germline ends.

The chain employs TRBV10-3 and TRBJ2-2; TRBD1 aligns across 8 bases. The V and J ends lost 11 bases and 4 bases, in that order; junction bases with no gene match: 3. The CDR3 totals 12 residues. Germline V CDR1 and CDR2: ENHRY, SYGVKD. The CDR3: CAYRGTTGELFF. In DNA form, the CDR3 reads TGTGCCTACAGGGGGACCACCGGGGAGCTGTTTTTT.

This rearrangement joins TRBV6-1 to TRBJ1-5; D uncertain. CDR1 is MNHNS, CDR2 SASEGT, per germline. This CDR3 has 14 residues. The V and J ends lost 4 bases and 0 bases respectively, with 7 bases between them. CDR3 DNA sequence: TGTGCCAGCAGTGGGGCCTTTAGCAATCAGCCCCAGCATTTT. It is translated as CASSGAFSNQPQHF.

For the CDR3, the DNA is TGTGCCAGCAGTTCGGTCCCCGGGACAGGGGCCTCATACGAGCAGTACTTC. The encoded protein is CASSSVPGTGASYEQYF. This chain joins TRBV28 and TRBJ2-7; TRBD1 agrees at 10 bases. The length of the CDR3 is 17 residues. V shed 4 bases and J 4 bases; nucleotides not matched to a gene: 13. Per the germline V gene, CDR1 is MDHEN and CDR2 is SYDVKM.

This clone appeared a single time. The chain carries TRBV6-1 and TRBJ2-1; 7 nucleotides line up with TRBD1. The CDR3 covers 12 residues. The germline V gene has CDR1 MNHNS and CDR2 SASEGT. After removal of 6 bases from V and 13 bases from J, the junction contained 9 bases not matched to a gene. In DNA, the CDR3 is TGTGCCAGCAGCCAAGTGGCAGGGGGACAGTTCTTC. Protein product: CASSQVAGGQFF.

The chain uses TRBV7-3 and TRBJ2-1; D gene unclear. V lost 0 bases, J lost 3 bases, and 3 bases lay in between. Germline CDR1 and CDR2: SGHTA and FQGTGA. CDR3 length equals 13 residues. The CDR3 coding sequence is TGTGCCAGCAGCTTAACCAACTACAATGAGCAGTTCTTC. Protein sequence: CASSLTNYNEQFF. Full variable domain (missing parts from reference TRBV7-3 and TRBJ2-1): GAGVSQTPSNKVTEKGKYVELRCDPISGHTALYWYRQSLGQGPEFLIYFQGTGAADDSGLPNDRFFAVRPEGSVSTLKIQRTERGDSAVYLCASSLTNYNEQFFGPGTRLTVL.